The table lists the clone carrying this T cell receptor (beta chain) with a few counts. This entry comes from a study of human T cells and chemical hapten exposure. For the library, individual cDNA molecules each received unique molecular identifiers. TCRdb reprocessed the RACE reads with MiXCR, giving one entry per CDR3 protein. The sample has 85,000 or so distinct CDR3 sequences, approximately 10% seen once. Time point: patch test 2, 6 weeks after DPC sensitization. The sample's treatment: therapeutic diphenylcyclopropenone sensitization with weekly scalp DPC. The CDR3 covers 14 residues. With 5 bases clipped from V and 9 bases from J, the junction kept 10 bases outside the gene matches. Looked up from germline, CDR1 is SGHTA and CDR2 is FQGNSA.

Material: whole blood, obtained in connection with sensitization to the hapten diphenylcyclopropenone (DPC). This TCR derives from a man younger than 30 with alopecia areata. Some clones in this sample may be carry-over from other donors' samples. The chain has TRBV7-2 and TRBJ2-1; the match to TRBD1 covers 7 bases. The CDR3 region is CASSTRTGGPEQFF. The CDR3 DNA reads TGTGCCAGCAGCACGAGGACAGGTGGCCCTGAGCAGTTCTTC.